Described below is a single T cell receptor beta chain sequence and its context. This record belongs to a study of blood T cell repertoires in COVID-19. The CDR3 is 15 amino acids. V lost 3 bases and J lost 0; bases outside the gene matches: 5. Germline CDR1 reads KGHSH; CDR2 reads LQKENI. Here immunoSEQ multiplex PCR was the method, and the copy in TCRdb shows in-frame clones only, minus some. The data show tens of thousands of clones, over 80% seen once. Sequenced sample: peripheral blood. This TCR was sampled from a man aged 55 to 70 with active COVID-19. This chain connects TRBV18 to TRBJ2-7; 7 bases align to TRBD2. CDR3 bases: TGTGCCAGCTCACCGCCAGCGGGGAACTCCTACGAGCAGTACTTC. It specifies CASSPPAGNSYEQYF.